This entry lists 18 T cell receptor beta chains sequenced from one sample in a study of T cells after yellow fever vaccination. TCRdb processed the 5' RACE reads anew with MiXCR; each CDR3 protein has one entry. The sample includes approximately 510,000 distinct CDR3 sequences, 21% of them seen just once. Specimen: PBMCs, collected approximately 20 days after the first yellow fever vaccination. The receptors come from a man aged 18 to 29 who received the YFV17D yellow fever vaccine.

The chain has TRBV9 and TRBJ1-3; D is perhaps TRBD1 (6 bases). Trimming cost V 5 bases and J 2 bases, with 8 bases left between them. CDR1 is SGDLS and CDR2 is YYNGEE in the germline V gene. The CDR3 totals 13 residues. CDR3 residues: CASSKGAGNTIYF. The CDR3 DNA is TGTGCCAGCAGTAAGGGGGCTGGAAACACCATATATTTT.

This sequence joins TRBV6-5 and TRBJ1-2, with a tentative D call TRBD1 (5 bases). The V end lost 0 bases, the J end lost 2 bases, and 16 bases lay between the germline ends. The CDR3 spans 17 residues. Germline-derived CDR1 and CDR2 are MNHEY and SVGAGI. The CDR3 DNA follows: TGTGCCAGCAGTTACTCGAGGATGGACACCTTCAACTATGGCTACACCTTC. As protein: CASSYSRMDTFNYGYTF.

The V call is TRBV7-7, the J call TRBJ2-5; 7 nucleotides agree with TRBD1. The ends lost 4 bases at V and 1 base at J; junction bases unmatched: 6. The germline CDR1 and CDR2 sequences are SSHAT and FNYEAQ (reference sequence). The CDR3 is made up of 15 amino acids. This CDR3 reads CASSSTTGPQETQYF. In nucleotides, the CDR3 is TGTGCCAGCAGCTCAACGACAGGGCCCCAAGAGACCCAGTACTTC.

This clonotype was recorded many times. The CDR3 coding sequence is TGTGCCACCAGTGACCCCCGCGGGGGTCCAGATACGCAGTATTTT. Its translation is CATSDPRGGPDTQYF. The V call is TRBV24-1, the J call TRBJ2-3, with TRBD2 matching 7 bases. The V segment lost 4 bases and the J segment 4 bases; nucleotides outside the gene matches: 7. The CDR3 totals 15 residues. Germline CDR1 reads KGHDR; CDR2 reads SFDVKD.

In its sample, this clonotype was seen a few times. The CDR3 sequence is CSAPNPQGGTEAFF. CDR3 DNA sequence: TGCAGTGCCCCTAACCCGCAGGGTGGGACTGAAGCTTTCTTT. The chain has TRBV20-1 and TRBJ1-1; D is possibly TRBD1 (5 bases). Germline V gene lookup returns CDR1 DFQATT and CDR2 SNEGSKA (reference sequence). Trimming took 6 bases from V and 5 from J, leaving 19 bases between them. CDR3 length equals 14 residues.

This clonotype was observed at least ten times. The chain recombines TRBV4-3 with TRBJ2-1; D possibly matches TRBD1 or TRBD2 (5 bases each). CDR1 LGHNA and CDR2 YSLEER come from the germline V gene. The CDR3 extends over 15 amino acids. V lost 4 bases, J lost 7 bases, and 17 bases lay in between. In DNA, the CDR3 is TGCGCCAGCAGCCTAGTCTTTGGGGGTCGGAATGAGCAGTTCTTC. Translation: CASSLVFGGRNEQFF.

This clonotype came up a few times. The J gene is TRBJ1-2, the V gene TRBV6-5; D may be TRBD1 (5 bases). The germline V and J ends were trimmed by 0 bases and 5 bases, with 19 bases remaining between them. Germline loops: CDR1 MNHEY, CDR2 SVGAGI. This CDR3 is 17 amino acids long. The CDR3 here is CASSYSIFGAGKYGYTF. The CDR3 DNA reads TGTGCCAGCAGTTACTCGATTTTTGGGGCGGGGAAGTATGGCTACACCTTC.

V gene TRBV20-1 combines with J gene TRBJ2-5; D is unclear. V was shortened by 4 bases and J by 2 bases, with 8 bases between the two germline ends. There are 12 residues in the CDR3. Per germline, CDR1 DFQATT and CDR2 SNEGSKA (reference sequence). The CDR3 loop reads CSATGPQETQYF. For the CDR3, the DNA is TGCAGTGCTACGGGCCCGCAAGAGACCCAGTACTTC.

There are many counts of this clonotype. The gene calls are TRBV12-3 or TRBV12-4 and TRBJ1-6; D perhaps matches TRBD1 (6 bases). The CDR3 sequence is 16 residues long. Trimming stripped 5 bases from V and 4 bases from J, with 15 bases between. The CDR3 here is CASSPGGHSYNSPLHF. DNA of the CDR3: TGTGCCAGCAGTCCCGGGGGCCATTCATATAATTCACCCCTCCACTTT.

In its sample, this clonotype was seen many times. This sequence joins TRBV7-2 and TRBJ2-5; 13 bases are a match to TRBD2. This CDR3 contains 15 residues. The V segment lost 6 bases and the J segment 5 bases; nucleotides outside the gene matches: 6. Germline values: CDR1 SGHTA, CDR2 FQGNSA. This chain's CDR3 is CASSLLAGGRETQYF. DNA of the CDR3: TGTGCCAGCAGTTTACTAGCGGGGGGGCGGGAGACCCAGTACTTC.

This clonotype was observed once. J is TRBJ2-1 and V is TRBV5-1, with 10 nucleotides matching TRBD2. Trimming took 3 bases from V and 8 from J; bases not matched to a gene: 5. The CDR3 has 14 residues. The V gene's germline CDR1 is SGHRS and CDR2 YFSETQ. In DNA, the CDR3 is TGCGCCAGCAGCTCGGGACTAGCGTCCGATGAGCAGTTCTTC. Translating gives CASSSGLASDEQFF. Variable domain in full (rest from reference TRBV5-1 and TRBJ2-1): KAGVTQTPRYLIKTRGQQVTLSCSPISGHRSVSWYQQTPGQGLQFLFEYFSETQRNKGNFPGRFSGRQFSNSRSEMNVSTLELGDSALYLCASSSGLASDEQFFGPGTRLTVL.

This chain links TRBV4-2 with TRBJ2-3; D may be TRBD1 (6 bases). This CDR3 has 15 residues. Germline CDR1 is LGHNA and CDR2 is YNFKEQ. V lost 3 bases and J lost 1, with 11 bases in between. The CDR3 is CASSQVAGGTDTQYF. The CDR3, as DNA: TGTGCCAGCAGCCAGGTTGCAGGGGGCACAGATACGCAGTATTTT.

This clonotype was seen ten or more times. This sequence joins TRBV7-2 and TRBJ1-5, with a tentative D call TRBD1 (5 bases). CDR1 is SGHTA and CDR2 is FQGNSA in the germline V gene. The CDR3 extends over 14 amino acids. The V end lost 3 bases, the J end lost 4 bases, and 10 bases lay between the germline ends. The CDR3 nucleotides are TGTGCCAGCAGCTTCGCGACAGAAAATCAGCCCCAGCATTTT. It encodes CASSFATENQPQHF.

The V gene is TRBV4-1, the J gene TRBJ1-6, with a tentative D call TRBD1 (5 bases). This CDR3 region has 18 residues. The V gene's germline CDR1 is MGHRA and CDR2 YSYEKL. The ends were cut back, 1 base at V and 6 bases at J, with 19 bases in the middle. CDR3 in amino acids: CASSQVEQAHGRNSPLHF. CDR3 coding DNA: TGCGCCAGCAGCCAAGTGGAACAGGCCCACGGCCGTAATTCACCCCTCCACTTT.

There are a few counts of this clonotype. The rearrangement joins TRBV7-2 to TRBJ1-6; D unresolved. The CDR3 extends over 13 amino acids. V lost 6 bases to trimming and J lost 8 bases, with 11 bases between them. Germline CDR1 and CDR2: SGHTA and FQGNSA. The CDR3 protein is CASRLGQHSPLHF. CDR3 DNA sequence: TGTGCCAGCAGGTTGGGCCAGCATTCACCCCTCCACTTT.

This clonotype occurred a few times. The genes are TRBV12-3 or TRBV12-4 and TRBJ1-2; a possible D gene is TRBD1 (5 bases). V lost 2 bases and J 5 bases, leaving 12 bases between the germline ends. The CDR3 length is 14 residues. CDR3 loop: CASSLRQGGYGYTF. The CDR3 region has the DNA TGTGCCAGCAGTTTAAGGCAGGGCGGTTATGGCTACACCTTC.

This clonotype was observed many times. The chain links TRBV10-1 to TRBJ2-1, with 9 bases that match TRBD1. Trimming took 6 bases from V and 8 from J; bases not matched to a gene: 5. The CDR3 runs to 13 residues. Germline lookup yields CDR1 WNHNN and CDR2 SYGVQD (reference sequence). This CDR3 reads CASRGQGDHEQFF. CDR3 coding DNA: TGCGCCAGCAGGGGACAGGGTGACCATGAGCAGTTCTTC.

The genes are TRBV7-9 and TRBJ1-2, with D possibly TRBD1 on 5 matching bases. The CDR3 contains 13 residues. The germline V gene has CDR1 SEHNR and CDR2 FQNEAQ (reference sequence). The germline V and J ends were trimmed by 5 bases and 3 bases, with 10 bases remaining between them. The CDR3 loop reads CASSPAGHYGYTF. As DNA, the CDR3 is TGTGCCAGCAGCCCGGCGGGACACTATGGCTACACCTTC.